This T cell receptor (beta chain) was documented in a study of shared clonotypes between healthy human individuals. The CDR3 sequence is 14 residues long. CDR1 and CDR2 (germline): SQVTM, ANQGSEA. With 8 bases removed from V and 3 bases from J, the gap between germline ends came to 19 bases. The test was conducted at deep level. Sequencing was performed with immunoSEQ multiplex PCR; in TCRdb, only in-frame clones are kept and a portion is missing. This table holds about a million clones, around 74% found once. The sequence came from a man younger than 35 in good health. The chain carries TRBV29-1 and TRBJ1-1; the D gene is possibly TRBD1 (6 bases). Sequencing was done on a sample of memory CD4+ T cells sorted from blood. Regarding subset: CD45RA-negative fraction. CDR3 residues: CSIRFRGGDTEAFF. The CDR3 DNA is TGCAGCATCAGATTCAGGGGTGGGGACACTGAAGCTTTCTTT.